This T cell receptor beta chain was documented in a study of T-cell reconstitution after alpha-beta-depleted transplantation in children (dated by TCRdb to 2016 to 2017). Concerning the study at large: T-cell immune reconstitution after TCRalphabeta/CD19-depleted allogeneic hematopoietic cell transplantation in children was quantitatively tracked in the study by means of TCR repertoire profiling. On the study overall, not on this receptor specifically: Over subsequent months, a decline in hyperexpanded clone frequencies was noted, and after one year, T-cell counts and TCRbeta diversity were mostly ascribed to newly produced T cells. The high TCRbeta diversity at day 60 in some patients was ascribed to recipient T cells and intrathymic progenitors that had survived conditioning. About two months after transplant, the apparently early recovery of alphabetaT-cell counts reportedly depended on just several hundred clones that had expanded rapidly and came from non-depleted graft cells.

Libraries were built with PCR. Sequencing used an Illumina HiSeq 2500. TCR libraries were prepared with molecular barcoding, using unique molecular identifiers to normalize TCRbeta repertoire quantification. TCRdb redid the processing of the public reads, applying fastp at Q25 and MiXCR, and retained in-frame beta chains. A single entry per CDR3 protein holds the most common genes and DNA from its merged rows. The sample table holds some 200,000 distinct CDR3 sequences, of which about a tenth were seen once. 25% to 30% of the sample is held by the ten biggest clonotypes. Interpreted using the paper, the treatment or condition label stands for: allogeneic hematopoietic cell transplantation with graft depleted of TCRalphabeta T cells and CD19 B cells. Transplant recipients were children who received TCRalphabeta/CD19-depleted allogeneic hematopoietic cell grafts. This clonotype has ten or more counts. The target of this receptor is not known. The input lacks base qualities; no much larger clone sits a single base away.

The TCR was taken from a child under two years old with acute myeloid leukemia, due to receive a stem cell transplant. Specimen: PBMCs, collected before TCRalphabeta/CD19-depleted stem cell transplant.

The nucleotides read TGTGCCAGCAGTTCTTGGGGACAGGGCTTAAACATTCAGTACTTC. It translates as CASSSWGQGLNIQYF. The sequence is built from TRBV6-5 and TRBJ2-4; TRBD1 fits 9 bases in the junction. From its cysteine to its phenylalanine, the CDR3 spans 15 amino acids. Left in the record is the CDR3 DNA by itself, 45 bases read in frame from the first base. After removal of 4 bases from V and 6 bases from J, the junction retains 7 bases not matched to a gene. Sequences MNHEY (CDR1) and SVGAGI (CDR2) are obtained from the germline V gene.